This is a list of T cell receptor beta chains from one sample in a study of blood T cell repertoires in COVID-19. Data came from immunoSEQ multiplex PCR; TCRdb stores just in-frame clones and leaves some out. This sample has 100,000 or so clones, with 80% to 95% found just once. Sequencing input: peripheral blood. The receptors stem from a man in his 70s with acute or convalescent COVID-19. Each CDR3 is given with its conserved first and last residue. A D gene is named only where the DNA matches it firmly. Rows give clone size only sometimes, using once, few, many, or a class for an expanded clone.

.	TRBV6-5	TRBJ1-5	.	TGTGCCAGCAGCCCCGACTACGGGGGCAATCAGCCCCAGCATTTT	CASSPDYGGNQPQHF
.	TRBV4-1	TRBJ1-6	.	TGCGCCAGCAGCCCGTGGGATGCCTCGCGGGCTAATTCACCCCTCCACTTT	CASSPWDASRANSPLHF
once	TRBV5-1	TRBJ2-3	.	TGCGCCAGCTCAATCACAGATACGCAGTATTTT	CASSITDTQYF
.	TRBV28	TRBJ2-2	TRBD1	TGTGCCAGCAGTTATCCCGGGACAGGCCAACCTACGAACACCGGGGAGCTGTTTTTT	CASSYPGTGQPTNTGELFF
.	TRBV2	TRBJ2-7	.	TGTGCCAGCAGTGATCCGCTGGCTTCCTACGAGCAGTACTTC	CASSDPLASYEQYF
.	TRBV5-6	TRBJ2-7	.	TGTGCCAGCAGCCCACGGGGGACGCCCTACGAGCAGTACTTC	CASSPRGTPYEQYF
.	TRBV9	TRBJ2-7	TRBD2	TGTGCCAGCAGCGTAAGACTAGCGGGAGGAACCTACGAGCAGTACTTC	CASSVRLAGGTYEQYF
once	TRBV5-8	TRBJ2-1	.	TGTGCCAGCAGCTTGGGAGTCACAGGTTACAATGAGCAGTTCTTC	CASSLGVTGYNEQFF
.	TRBV12-3/TRBV12-4	TRBJ2-2	.	TGTGCCAGCAGCCTTCACACCGGGGAGCTGTTTTTT	CASSLHTGELFF
.	TRBV6-5	TRBJ2-4	TRBD1	TGTGCCACAAGCACAGGGGCCATTCAGTACTTC	CATSTGAIQYF
.	TRBV2	TRBJ1-6	TRBD1	TGTGCCAGCCGAGCCGGGACAGGGGCCTCACCCCTCCACTTT	CASRAGTGASPLHF
few	TRBV27	TRBJ1-1	.	TGTGCCAGCAGTTCTAAGATACCGGGACAAACTGAAGCTTTCTTT	CASSSKIPGQTEAFF
.	TRBV19	TRBJ1-5	.	TGTGCCAGTACTCCTCAGGAGGTGGTGGGCAATCAGCCCCAGCATTTT	CASTPQEVVGNQPQHF
.	TRBV5-4	TRBJ1-4	.	TGTGCCAGCAGCTTAGGGGGGGCCACTAATGAAAAACTGTTTTTT	CASSLGGATNEKLFF
.	TRBV27	TRBJ1-2	.	TGTGCCAGCAGCCTAGGACAGAACTATGGCTACACCTTC	CASSLGQNYGYTF
.	TRBV4-3	TRBJ1-2	.	TGCGCCAGCAGCCAAGTCCCGGTCTATGGCTACACCTTC	CASSQVPVYGYTF
.	TRBV27	TRBJ1-1	.	TGTGCCAGCAGCCTACAGGCGGACACTGAAGCTTTCTTT	CASSLQADTEAFF
.	TRBV10-2	TRBJ1-1	.	TGCGCCAGCATTACGCACATGAACACTGAAGCTTTCTTT	CASITHMNTEAFF
.	TRBV13	TRBJ1-6	TRBD1	TGTGCCAGCAGCTCAAAGGGGGACAGGGGATTTCTGGGGGGCTCACCCCTCCACTTT	CASSSKGDRGFLGGSPLHF
once	TRBV28	TRBJ1-5	TRBD1	TGTGCCAGTCACCGGGACAGTCTTAATCAGCCCCAGCATTTT	CASHRDSLNQPQHF
.	TRBV6-5	TRBJ2-2	.	TGTGCCAGCAGTTACGAGGTCAGGGCCACCGGGGAGCTGTTTTTT	CASSYEVRATGELFF
.	TRBV7-9	TRBJ2-1	.	TGTGCCAGCAGCATATCTAGCGCCGCACACAATGAGCAGTTCTTC	CASSISSAAHNEQFF
once	TRBV7-2	TRBJ2-7	TRBD2	TGTGCCAGCAGCTACGGAACGGGACTAGCATTCTACGAGCAGTACTTC	CASSYGTGLAFYEQYF
.	TRBV25-1	TRBJ1-6	.	TGTGCCAGCAGTGAACAGGTTTCACCCCTCCACTTT	CASSEQVSPLHF
.	TRBV29-1	TRBJ2-7	TRBD1	TGCAGCGTGGTCCGGGACAGCTCCTACGAGCAGTACTTC	CSVVRDSSYEQYF
.	TRBV6-5	TRBJ2-3	.	TGTGCCAGTATAAGGACTCCCCACACAGATACGCAGTATTTT	CASIRTPHTDTQYF
.	TRBV7-9	TRBJ1-2	.	TGTGCCAGCAGCCCCATCCGGCCAGGGGCGTCGGGAGGCTACACCTTC	CASSPIRPGASGGYTF
.	TRBV28	TRBJ2-1	TRBD2	TGTGCCAGCAGTCGAATTACTAGCGGCTCCTACAATGAGCAGTTCTTC	CASSRITSGSYNEQFF